These 14 T cell receptor beta chains were all obtained from the same sample, sequenced in a study of vaccination effects on CD4 cells after COVID-19. The antigens of these receptors remain unknown. Assay used: immunoSEQ multiplex PCR; TCRdb lists only in-frame clones, some missing. This sample has some 68,000 clones, with 80% found just once. Expansion of antigen-specific CD4+ T cells with viral peptide pools was carried out by the ViraFEST assay before sequencing. Culture lasted roughly eleven days before CD4+ T cell isolation. All vaccine recipients tested negative for nucleocapsid antibodies and had never contracted SARS-CoV-2 infection. Here the sequenced sample was CD4+ T cells from PBMCs cultured with SARS-CoV-2 spike peptides, taken before COVID-19 vaccination. The source is a human donor who received a COVID-19 vaccine.

This clone was seen only once. The chain recombines TRBV15 with TRBJ2-3; 7 positions match TRBD2. This CDR3 has 16 amino acids. Per the germline V gene, CDR1 is LNHNV and CDR2 is YYDKDF (reference sequence). J lost 2 bases, V lost 4 bases, and 9 bases had no gene match. CDR3 coding DNA: TGTGCCACCAGCACCCTCTGGGGGGGGGACACAGATACGCAGTATTTT. It is translated as CATSTLWGGDTDTQYF.

This clone was found a few times. V usage is TRBV29-1 and J usage is TRBJ1-3; D gene ambiguous. Germline lookup yields CDR1 SQVTM and CDR2 ANQGSEA. Trimming removed 1 base from V and 0 bases from J, with 7 bases in between. The CDR3 is 14 residues long. The CDR3 is CSVEASGSGNTIYF. Written as DNA, the CDR3 is TGCAGCGTTGAAGCCTCCGGCTCTGGAAACACCATATATTTT.

This clone was recorded only once. The gene calls are TRBV6-4 and TRBJ2-2; TRBD1 agrees at 8 bases. J gave up 4 bases and V 3 bases, and 7 bases lay outside the gene matches. The germline gives CDR1 MRHNA, CDR2 SNTAGT. The CDR3 covers 16 residues. CDR3 sequence (DNA): TGTGCCAGCAGTGAAGGGCAGGGGGCCCGCACCGGGGAGCTGTTTTTT. Encoded protein: CASSEGQGARTGELFF.

The rearrangement links TRBV27 to TRBJ1-4, with D unresolved. The CDR3 length is 15 residues. With 3 bases removed from V and 6 bases from J, the gap between germline ends came to 14 bases. CDR1 is MNHEY, CDR2 SMNVEV, per germline (reference sequence). This CDR3 is CASSLGVKPYEKLFF. The CDR3 DNA sequence: TGTGCCAGCAGTTTGGGCGTGAAGCCTTATGAAAAACTGTTTTTT.

The chain uses TRBV11-2 and TRBJ2-1; no clear D. The ends were cut back, 2 bases at V and 5 bases at J, with 7 bases in the middle. This CDR3 spans 13 amino acids. Germline V gene data show CDR1 as SGHAT and CDR2 as FQNNGV. The CDR3 coding sequence is TGTGCCAGCAGCTTACACACGGACAATGAGCAGTTCTTC. Residues: CASSLHTDNEQFF. The whole variable domain, remainder taken from reference TRBV11-2 and TRBJ2-1, is EAGVAQSPRYKIIEKRQSVAFWCNPISGHATLYWYQQILGQGPKLLIQFQNNGVVDDSQLPKDRFSAERLKGVDSTLKIQPAKLEDSAVYLCASSLHTDNEQFFGPGTRLTVL.

This chain uses TRBV15 with TRBJ2-5; D possibly corresponds to TRBD2 (6 bases). This CDR3 region has 13 residues. Germline V gene lookup returns CDR1 LNHNV and CDR2 YYDKDF (reference sequence). The V gene lost 5 bases and the J gene lost 5 bases, with 12 bases spanning the gap. The CDR3 loop is CATSPDRGETQYF. In DNA, the CDR3 is TGTGCCACCAGCCCCGATCGGGGGGAGACCCAGTACTTC.

The chain couples TRBV5-1 to TRBJ2-2; 7 bases agree with TRBD1. V was clipped by 5 bases and J by 0 bases; unmatched bases: 10. The CDR3 runs 17 residues. Germline lookup yields CDR1 SGHRS and CDR2 YFSETQ. The CDR3 spells CASSYDGQAPNTGELFF. The CDR3 bases are TGCGCCAGCAGTTATGATGGACAGGCTCCGAACACCGGGGAGCTGTTTTTT.

In its sample, this clone was seen a few times. The CDR3: CSAWGNSNTEAFF. CDR3 bases: TGCAGCGCTTGGGGGAACAGCAACACTGAAGCTTTCTTT. The chain is built from TRBV29-1 and TRBJ1-1, with D possibly TRBD1 on 5 matching bases. Trimming removed 7 bases from V and 2 bases from J, with 14 bases in between. CDR1 is SQVTM, CDR2 ANQGSEA, per germline. This CDR3 has 13 amino acids.

The V gene is TRBV5-1, the J gene TRBJ2-1, with 9 bases identical to TRBD2. Germline V gene data show CDR1 as SGHRS and CDR2 as YFSETQ. J gave up 2 bases and V 4 bases, and 7 bases lay outside the gene matches. The CDR3 runs to 16 residues. CDR3: CASSPRLAETYNEQFF. DNA for the CDR3: TGCGCCAGCAGCCCGCGACTAGCGGAGACCTACAATGAGCAGTTCTTC.

The chain carries TRBV5-1 and TRBJ1-4; no definite D call. Trimming removed 4 bases from V and 6 bases from J, with 13 bases in between. Germline lookup yields CDR1 SGHRS and CDR2 YFSETQ. This CDR3 is built from 14 residues. The CDR3, as DNA: TGCGCCAGCAGCCCCACTTCGGTCCATGAAAAACTGTTTTTT. This gives the protein CASSPTSVHEKLFF.

The chain recombines TRBV5-1 with TRBJ1-3, with 8 nucleotides matching TRBD1. The CDR3 loop spans 17 amino acids. V was clipped by 5 bases and J by 3 bases; unmatched bases: 13. CDR1 and CDR2 (germline): SGHRS, YFSETQ. CDR3: CASSMTPTGVVGNTIYF. CDR3 nucleotide sequence: TGCGCCAGCAGTATGACCCCGACAGGGGTGGTTGGAAACACCATATATTTT.

This clone has just one count. The chain joins TRBV6-5 to TRBJ1-1; 8 bases match TRBD1. The V gene's germline CDR1 is MNHEY and CDR2 SVGAGI. The CDR3 totals 15 residues. The trim removed 7 bases at V and 3 bases at J, leaving 10 bases unmatched. CDR3 sequence (DNA): TGTGCCAGCACCCCCGGCGGGACAGGCTACACTGAAGCTTTCTTT. This codes for CASTPGGTGYTEAFF.

Note on this clone: The sample carries other DNA sequences with the same CDR3. DNA for the CDR3: TGTGCCAGCTCACCATATAGCGGGGGTCAAGAGACCCAGTACTTC. This codes for CASSPYSGGQETQYF. The chain couples TRBV18 to TRBJ2-5; 9 bases are a match to TRBD2. Germline V gene sequence: CDR1 KGHSH, CDR2 LQKENI. This CDR3 is 15 amino acids long. V lost 2 bases, J lost 2 bases, and 3 bases stayed unmatched.

The chain combines TRBV9 with TRBJ2-7; TRBD1 might be the D (6 bases). This CDR3 region has 14 residues. Germline V gene sequence: CDR1 SGDLS, CDR2 YYNGEE. V was pared by 0 bases and J by 3 bases, with 10 bases between. The DNA of the CDR3 is TGTGCCAGCAGCGTAGGAGGACAGTACTACGAGCAGTACGTC. Its protein is CASSVGGQYYEQYV.